A single sample is the source of the 21 T cell receptor beta chains below, sequenced in a study of cytomegalovirus exposure and HLA in healthy donors. Primers included in the PCR were 60 Vbeta and 13 Jbeta primers. Assay: immunoSEQ multiplex PCR; the TCRdb copy retains only in-frame clones and omits some. The sample includes about 87,000 clones, approximately 7.7% of them seen just once. The sample was PBMCs. The origin of the receptors is a man aged 45-65 years in good health and CMV-seronegative.

The chain is built from TRBV10-3 and TRBJ2-3; D is perhaps TRBD1 (5 bases). The CDR3 length is 14 residues. Germline CDR1 and CDR2: ENHRY and SYGVKD. V gave up 5 bases and J gave up 6 bases, with 15 bases separating them. The CDR3 DNA follows: TGTGCCATCAGTACAGGCGTTACGCTCGATACGCAGTATTTT. Translating gives CAISTGVTLDTQYF.

The rearrangement joins TRBV15 to TRBJ2-1; 7 nucleotides line up with TRBD2. The CDR3 has 16 residues. With V trimmed by 3 bases and J by 1 base, 6 bases remained unmatched. Germline values: CDR1 LNHNV, CDR2 YYDKDF (reference sequence). The CDR3 here is CATSSRGSTSYNEQFF. In nucleotides, the CDR3 is TGTGCCACCAGCAGTCGCGGGAGCACTTCCTACAATGAGCAGTTCTTC.

This clone was seen only a few times. J is TRBJ2-7 and V is TRBV18; 7 bases agree with TRBD1. CDR3 size: 13 residues. Trimming took 6 bases from V and 3 from J; bases not matched to a gene: 5. CDR1 is KGHSH and CDR2 is LQKENI in the germline V gene. CDR3 nucleotide sequence: TGTGCCAGCTCCATAGGGACAGACTACGAGCAGTACTTC. Translated: CASSIGTDYEQYF.

This clone has just a few counts. This rearrangement joins TRBV18 to TRBJ1-1, with TRBD1 identical over 8 bases. CDR3 length equals 15 residues. The V segment lost 6 bases and the J segment 0 bases; nucleotides outside the gene matches: 6. Germline loops: CDR1 KGHSH, CDR2 LQKENI. CDR3 in DNA: TGTGCCAGCTCCCACAGGGGGGACGTGAACACTGAAGCTTTCTTT. It is translated as CASSHRGDVNTEAFF.

The chain links TRBV28 to TRBJ2-2, with D perhaps TRBD1 (5 bases). CDR1 MDHEN and CDR2 SYDVKM come from the germline V gene. V was clipped by 10 bases and J by 4 bases, with 10 bases between them. The CDR3 spans 12 residues. The CDR3 DNA reads as TGTGCCACCAGGGTTAGCACCGGGGAGCTGTTTTTT. Its protein product is CATRVSTGELFF.

The rearrangement uses TRBV7-2 and TRBJ2-1; 9 nucleotides match TRBD2. Unmatched junction bases numbered 8, after V lost 1 base and J lost 7 bases. Per the germline V gene, CDR1 is SGHTA and CDR2 is FQGNSA. The CDR3 runs 16 residues. In DNA form, the CDR3 reads TGTGCCAGCAGCTTAGAAGGGACTAGCCGAAGAAATGAGCAGTTCTTC. This gives the protein CASSLEGTSRRNEQFF.

This clone was seen only a few times. The chain employs TRBV5-4 and TRBJ2-2, with no clear D. Germline CDR1 is SGHNT and CDR2 is YYREEE (reference sequence). V lost 0 bases, J lost 0 bases, and 6 bases lay in between. The CDR3 length is 15 residues. CDR3 amino acids: CASSLAAPNTGELFF. CDR3 in DNA: TGTGCCAGCAGCTTGGCTGCGCCGAACACCGGGGAGCTGTTTTTT.

The J gene is TRBJ1-1, the V gene TRBV5-1; no clear D gene. Trimming left V 4 bases short and J 0 bases short, with 10 bases between. Germline CDR1 SGHRS, CDR2 YFSETQ. The CDR3 sequence is 14 residues long. This CDR3 reads CASSLAEVNTEAFF. The CDR3 DNA reads as TGCGCCAGCAGCCTAGCAGAGGTGAACACTGAAGCTTTCTTT.

The chain recombines TRBV2 with TRBJ2-7; D unresolved. V dropped 6 bases and J dropped 6 bases, with 15 bases sitting between them. Germline lookup yields CDR1 SNHLY and CDR2 FYNNEI. The CDR3 contains 13 residues. CDR3 nucleotides: TGTGCCAGCAGATCGACCAGGCCATCCGAGCAGTACTTC. Translation gives CASRSTRPSEQYF.

This clone was counted a few times. The CDR3 sequence: CASSPHRKAPPGTQYF. DNA for the CDR3: TGTGCCAGCAGTCCCCATCGGAAGGCCCCCCCAGGGACCCAGTACTTC. V and J are TRBV27 and TRBJ2-5; D gene uncertain. The V and J ends lost 5 bases and 7 bases respectively, with 23 bases between them. The CDR3 consists of 16 residues. Germline V gene lookup returns CDR1 MNHEY and CDR2 SMNVEV (reference sequence).

V usage is TRBV7-2 and J usage is TRBJ2-7, with 7 bases identical to TRBD2. V lost 4 bases and J lost 0; bases outside the gene matches: 3. Germline CDR1 SGHTA, CDR2 FQGNSA. CDR3 length: 14 amino acids. The CDR3 protein is CASSWEGVSYEQYF. CDR3 in DNA: TGTGCCAGCAGCTGGGAGGGAGTCTCCTACGAGCAGTACTTC.

The chain has TRBV15 and TRBJ1-5; the match to TRBD1 covers 12 bases. V shed 5 bases and J 3 bases; nucleotides not matched to a gene: 2. The CDR3 spans 15 residues. CDR1 is LNHNV, CDR2 YYDKDF, per germline (reference sequence). The CDR3 DNA follows: TGTGCCACCAGCGGGACAGGGGGCTACAATCAGCCCCAGCATTTT. This translates into CATSGTGGYNQPQHF.

This clone was observed a handful of times. The rearrangement links TRBV9 to TRBJ2-1, with 12 bases fitting TRBD2. Germline V gene lookup returns CDR1 SGDLS and CDR2 YYNGEE. There are 18 residues in the CDR3. Trimming took 3 bases from V and 6 from J; bases not matched to a gene: 13. The DNA of the CDR3 is TGTGCCAGCAGCGACCCTCCCTCTAGCGGGAGGGCCGTCAATGAGCAGTTCTTC. It encodes CASSDPPSSGRAVNEQFF.

The table lists this clone with a few counts. The chain couples TRBV5-6 to TRBJ2-1; 9 nucleotides line up with TRBD1. The CDR3 consists of 16 residues. V was clipped by 0 bases and J by 8 bases; unmatched bases: 9. The germline gives CDR1 SGHDT, CDR2 YYEEEE. CDR3 amino acids: CASSLAGTGTSDEQFF. The CDR3, as DNA: TGTGCCAGCAGCTTGGCCGGGACAGGGACTTCCGATGAGCAGTTCTTC.

This clone was seen a few times. This chain joins TRBV10-3 and TRBJ2-2; tentative D call: TRBD1 (5 bases). Trimming pared 6 bases from V and 2 bases from J, leaving 13 bases between. The CDR3 consists of 15 residues. CDR1 is ENHRY and CDR2 is SYGVKD in the germline V gene. CDR3: CAISNRDSNTGELFF. The CDR3 nucleotides read TGTGCCATCAGCAACCGTGACAGTAACACCGGGGAGCTGTTTTTT.

This clone has just a few counts. The chain employs TRBV27 and TRBJ2-7; 9 bases agree with TRBD1. The V segment lost 4 bases and the J segment 3 bases; nucleotides outside the gene matches: 7. The CDR3 sequence is 15 residues long. Germline V lookup: CDR1 MNHEY, CDR2 SMNVEV (reference sequence). The CDR3 sequence: CASSYSPDRGYEQYF. CDR3 in DNA: TGTGCCAGCAGTTATTCGCCGGACAGGGGCTACGAGCAGTACTTC.

The chain recombines TRBV28 with TRBJ1-3, with D tentatively TRBD1 (6 bases). Looked up from germline, CDR1 is MDHEN and CDR2 is SYDVKM. The CDR3 has 20 residues. The ends were cut back, 3 bases at V and 0 bases at J, with 24 bases in the middle. Written as DNA, the CDR3 is TGTGCCAGCAGTTTTTATTTGGACAGCTGGGCCGAGCCCTCTGGAAACACCATATATTTT. This encodes CASSFYLDSWAEPSGNTIYF.

In its sample, this clone was seen a few times. The J gene is TRBJ2-5, the V gene TRBV7-3; 7 bases fit TRBD2. The CDR3 loop spans 13 amino acids. The ends lost 5 bases at V and 1 base at J; junction bases unmatched: 1. The germline V gene has CDR1 SGHTA and CDR2 FQGTGA. The CDR3 sequence is CASSERGQETQYF. The CDR3 nucleotides read TGTGCCAGCAGCGAGCGGGGCCAAGAGACCCAGTACTTC.

This clone was seen only a few times. J is TRBJ2-3 and V is TRBV9; maybe TRBD1 (5 bases). The CDR3 covers 13 residues. With 3 bases removed from V and 2 bases from J, the gap between germline ends came to 7 bases. Germline CDR1 reads SGDLS; CDR2 reads YYNGEE. CDR3 sequence reads: CASSADITDTQYF. CDR3 nucleotides: TGTGCCAGCAGCGCGGACATCACAGATACGCAGTATTTT.

This clone showed up just a few times. The gene calls are TRBV7-8 and TRBJ2-3; perhaps TRBD1 as D (8 bases). Germline V CDR1 and CDR2: SGHVS, FQNEAQ. The CDR3 consists of 16 residues. V lost 2 bases and J lost 3, with 15 bases in between. CDR3 in amino acids: CASSLPGQGGTDTQYF. In nucleotides, the CDR3 is TGTGCCAGCAGCTTACCCGGACAGGGAGGGACAGATACGCAGTATTTT.

This clone showed up just a few times. The chain has TRBV15 and TRBJ2-2, with D tentatively TRBD1 (5 bases). CDR3 length: 16 residues. Trimming shortened V by 0 bases and J by 0 bases, and 8 bases separated the two germline ends. Germline CDR1 and CDR2: LNHNV and YYDKDF (reference sequence). The CDR3 DNA is TGTGCCACCAGCAGAGATCAGGGTTCGAACACCGGGGAGCTGTTTTTT. The encoded protein is CATSRDQGSNTGELFF.